These 15 T cell receptor beta chains were sequenced from one sample in a study of graft-versus-host responses after intestinal transplantation. For these receptors, no antigen is known. Assay used: immunoSEQ multiplex PCR; TCRdb lists only in-frame clones, some missing. The sample includes about 100,000 clones, roughly nine tenths of them seen just once. Sequenced here: unstimulated CD4+ T cells sorted from spleen or lymph node cells, sampled before transplant. Receptors were obtained from a human donor who was the organ donor for an intestinal transplant.

V gene TRBV5-1 combines with J gene TRBJ2-7; D unclear. There are 13 residues in the CDR3. Trimming pared 1 base from V and 0 bases from J, leaving 5 bases between. The germline gives CDR1 SGHRS, CDR2 YFSETQ. The CDR3 coding sequence is TGCGCCAGCAGCTTGAGTTCCTCCTACGAGCAGTACTTC. It encodes CASSLSSSYEQYF.

The rearrangement joins TRBV18 to TRBJ2-1, with D unclear. Germline V gene sequence: CDR1 KGHSH, CDR2 LQKENI. This CDR3 spans 13 amino acids. Between the trimmed V and J ends, which lost 2 bases and 8 bases, there was a span of 10 bases. The CDR3 region is CASSPRSDDEQFF. For the CDR3, the DNA is TGTGCCAGCTCACCAAGGTCCGACGATGAGCAGTTCTTC.

The chain uses TRBV6-1 and TRBJ1-2; 9 nucleotides line up with TRBD1. The CDR3 is 16 amino acids. With 2 bases clipped from V and 5 bases from J, the junction kept 9 bases outside the gene matches. Per the germline V gene, CDR1 is MNHNS and CDR2 is SASEGT. Here the CDR3 DNA reads TGTGCCAGCAGTGAAAGGGGGGGACAGGGTGGTTATGGCTACACCTTC. Translation: CASSERGGQGGYGYTF.

This rearrangement joins TRBV6-5 to TRBJ2-2; D gene ambiguous. This CDR3 is built from 14 residues. The V gene's germline CDR1 is MNHEY and CDR2 SVGAGI. V shed 6 bases and J shed 6 bases, with 14 bases lying between them. The CDR3 loop is CASSSEAAPGELFF. CDR3 DNA: TGTGCCAGCAGCTCAGAGGCCGCACCCGGGGAGCTGTTTTTT.

The chain uses TRBV18 and TRBJ1-1, with D unresolved. Trimming removed 3 bases at V and 2 bases at J, with 10 bases between. CDR3 length: 14 amino acids. Germline-derived CDR1 and CDR2 are KGHSH and LQKENI. CDR3 region: CASSPSGGNTEAFF. In DNA form, the CDR3 reads TGTGCCAGCTCACCCTCAGGAGGAAACACTGAAGCTTTCTTT.

CDR3 nucleotide sequence: TGTGCCAGCTCACCACCGGCAGCGAGAACTTATGGCTACACCTTC. Translating it yields CASSPPAARTYGYTF. The V gene is TRBV18, the J gene TRBJ1-2; D is ambiguous. The V and J ends lost 0 bases and 5 bases respectively, with 13 bases between them. This CDR3 has 15 amino acids. CDR1 KGHSH and CDR2 LQKENI come from the germline V gene.

The genes are TRBV6-1 and TRBJ1-4; 10 bases are a match to TRBD1. The trim removed 5 bases at V and 7 bases at J, leaving 4 bases unmatched. Per germline, CDR1 MNHNS and CDR2 SASEGT. This CDR3 spans 14 amino acids. The CDR3 DNA reads TGTGCCAGCAGTCGGGACAGGGGAGGTGAAAAACTGTTTTTT. This translates into CASSRDRGGEKLFF.

This chain connects TRBV30 to TRBJ2-4, with 8 bases identical to TRBD2. The V segment lost 1 base and the J segment 6 bases; nucleotides outside the gene matches: 8. This CDR3 has 15 amino acids. CDR1 and CDR2 from the germline V gene are GTSNPN and SVGIG (reference sequence). The CDR3 is CAWSESGGWVNIQYF. DNA for the CDR3: TGTGCCTGGAGTGAGAGCGGGGGTTGGGTAAACATTCAGTACTTC.

The rearrangement uses TRBV6-1 and TRBJ1-2; 10 bases line up with TRBD1. Germline V gene lookup returns CDR1 MNHNS and CDR2 SASEGT. The V gene end was trimmed by 4 bases and the J gene end by 0 bases; junction bases not matched to a gene: 14. The CDR3 consists of 19 residues. CDR3 sequence: CASSGSLDRGLGANYGYTF. The CDR3 nucleotides are TGTGCCAGCAGTGGAAGCCTCGACAGGGGGCTTGGAGCTAACTATGGCTACACCTTC.

The chain uses TRBV7-2 and TRBJ2-3; the match to TRBD1 covers 9 bases. The CDR3 contains 16 residues. Germline CDR1 is SGHTA and CDR2 is FQGNSA. V dropped 4 bases and J dropped 4; count of bases not matched to a gene: 9. In DNA, the CDR3 is TGTGCCAGCAGCTCTCGGGACAGGGTCAACTCAGATACGCAGTATTTT. This codes for CASSSRDRVNSDTQYF.

As DNA, the CDR3 is TGTGCCAGCAGTTTAATGGGGGGCGAGCAGTACTTC. It yields the protein CASSLMGGEQYF. The chain combines TRBV6-1 with TRBJ2-7; TRBD2 might be the D (6 bases). V was clipped by 5 bases and J by 6 bases, with 11 bases between them. The CDR3 loop spans 12 amino acids. The V gene's germline CDR1 is MNHNS and CDR2 SASEGT.

The count of this clone is one. In nucleotides, the CDR3 is TGTGCCACCAGGTGGGGGCAGAACACCGGGGAGCTGTTTTTT. Translating gives CATRWGQNTGELFF. The chain joins TRBV15 to TRBJ2-2; TRBD1 might be the D (6 bases). Germline V CDR1 and CDR2: LNHNV, YYDKDF (reference sequence). The CDR3 sequence is 14 residues long. Between the trimmed V and J ends, which lost 6 bases and 1 base, there was a span of 9 bases.

The chain employs TRBV5-1 and TRBJ2-2; 15 positions match TRBD2. CDR3 length: 17 residues. The V and J ends lost 4 bases and 1 base, in that order; junction bases with no gene match: 2. CDR1 is SGHRS and CDR2 is YFSETQ in the germline V gene. DNA for the CDR3: TGCGCCAGCAGCGGACTAGCGGGGGGGCGGAACACCGGGGAGCTGTTTTTT. This gives the protein CASSGLAGGRNTGELFF. Variable domain in full (rest from reference TRBV5-1 and TRBJ2-2): KAGVTQTPRYLIKTRGQQVTLSCSPISGHRSVSWYQQTPGQGLQFLFEYFSETQRNKGNFPGRFSGRQFSNSRSEMNVSTLELGDSALYLCASSGLAGGRNTGELFFGEGSRLTVL.

This chain uses TRBV5-6 with TRBJ1-2; 8 bases are a match to TRBD1. Germline CDR1 is SGHDT and CDR2 is YYEEEE. CDR3 length: 15 residues. The V and J ends lost 0 bases and 5 bases, in that order; junction bases with no gene match: 6. Here the CDR3 reads CASSLGTGFLYGYTF. The CDR3, as DNA: TGTGCCAGCAGCTTGGGGACAGGGTTCCTTTATGGCTACACCTTC.

V gene TRBV6-5 combines with J gene TRBJ2-5; D is possibly TRBD2 (7 bases). The CDR3 contains 15 residues. Germline V gives CDR1 MNHEY, CDR2 SVGAGI. Trimming took off 4 bases at V and 5 bases at J, with 17 bases between the two ends. CDR3 DNA sequence: TGTGCCAGCAGTTTCGGGGGGCAGGGCCCGGAGACCCAGTACTTC. It codes for CASSFGGQGPETQYF.